This entry features one TCR beta chain sequence. Losses at the gene ends were 1 base for V and 1 base for J; bases not matched to a gene: 0. This CDR3 has 14 residues. Per germline, CDR1 LGHDT and CDR2 YNNKEL (reference sequence). Authors' data handling: The authors estimated nucleated cell counts from reference gene primer amplification. Some clones are missing from TCRdb's copy, which holds only in-frame ones; the method was immunoSEQ multiplex PCR. V, J and clone size derive from that table, while D and trimming were established from the DNA sequence. Of some 400,000 clones in the sample, approximately 87% were seen once. Seattle-derived patients entered the study during active infection and were followed longitudinally. This sample is drawn from a study of blood T cell repertoires in COVID-19. Study at large: COVID-19 samples collected from the United States, Italy and Spain covered acute and convalescent phases. The cDNA or gDNA used as material had been derived from T cells, B-cell-depleted T cells, or PBMCs.

The sequencing sample was made of peripheral blood. This sequence was found in a woman aged 25 to 39 with COVID-19, enrolled during active disease. V usage is TRBV3-1 (or the pseudogene TRBV3-2) and J usage is TRBJ2-5; 7 bases are a match to TRBD2. Written as DNA, the CDR3 is TGTGCCAGCAGCCAAGGGGGGGGCCAAGAGACCCAGTACTTC. The encoded protein is CASSQGGGQETQYF.